The next 3 T cell receptor beta chains were all read from a single sample in a study of T cells in tuberculosis. Sorting used thawed, overnight-rested PBMC stained with anti-CD3, a viability dye and GMM-loaded CD1B tetramer. C32 glucose monomycolate from Rhodococcus equi was loaded onto the CD1B tetramers. Repertoires were generated with immunoSEQ multiplex PCR, while TCRdb's copy carries only in-frame clones and drops some. This table holds some 90,000 clones, more than 75% found once. Sequencing was performed on CD1b-GMM tetramer-negative cells sorted from PBMCs. All receptors derive from an adult woman with latent tuberculosis.

The chain combines TRBV7-2 with TRBJ2-5; the match to TRBD1 covers 9 bases. Unmatched junction bases numbered 11, after V lost 2 bases and J lost 7 bases. The CDR3 runs to 16 residues. Germline V gene data show CDR1 as SGHTA and CDR2 as FQGNSA. The CDR3 here is CASSLSRDRVGMTQYF. CDR3 sequence (DNA): TGTGCCAGCAGCTTAAGTCGGGACAGGGTCGGGATGACCCAGTACTTC.

V and J are TRBV10-3 and TRBJ2-3; D possibly corresponds to TRBD1 (5 bases). The germline V and J ends were trimmed by 6 bases and 2 bases, with 9 bases remaining between them. Germline lookup yields CDR1 ENHRY and CDR2 SYGVKD. The CDR3 is 13 amino acids. This chain's CDR3 is CAIRTADTDTQYF. CDR3 nucleotide sequence: TGTGCCATCAGGACAGCTGACACAGATACGCAGTATTTT.

This chain links TRBV19 with TRBJ1-3; possible D gene TRBD1, 6 bases. This CDR3 has 15 residues. V was shortened by 11 bases and J by 0 bases, with 17 bases between the two germline ends. Per germline, CDR1 LNHDA and CDR2 SQIVND (reference sequence). The CDR3 protein is CAVGLTGSSGNTIYF. The CDR3 nucleotides are TGTGCCGTCGGGCTAACAGGGAGCTCTGGAAACACCATATATTTT. Full variable domain (outside the CDR3, taken from reference TRBV19 and TRBJ1-3): DGGITQSPKYLFRKEGQNVTLSCEQNLNHDAMYWYRQDPGQGLRLIYYSQIVNDFQKGDIAEGYSVSREKKESFPLTVTSAQKNPTAFYLCAVGLTGSSGNTIYFGEGSWLTVV.